Below are 10 T cell receptor beta chains sequenced from a single sample in a study of beta chain features in type 1 diabetes. The isolated RNA, all of it, was reverse transcribed, so expressed TCRB transcripts were what got sequenced. Sequenced by immunoSEQ multiplex PCR; TCRdb stores in-frame clones only, minus some. Here the sample spans about 160,000 clones, over 7.5% being singletons. Sequenced: central memory CD4+ T cells from blood. Receptor source: a woman aged 18 to 35 in good health.

This clone was picked up many times. The V call is TRBV7-2, the J call TRBJ2-7, with 10 bases that match TRBD2. V trimming: 5 bases; J trimming: 8 bases; junction bases outside the gene matches: 12. This CDR3 contains 15 residues. Germline values: CDR1 SGHTA, CDR2 FQGNSA. This chain's CDR3 is CASSVPTSGIFQQYF. The CDR3 DNA sequence: TGTGCCAGCAGCGTACCAACTAGCGGGATATTTCAGCAGTACTTC.

The rearrangement uses TRBV7-2 and TRBJ2-1; D remains ambiguous. CDR3 length: 15 amino acids. Trimming took 6 bases from V and 2 from J, leaving 14 bases between them. Germline V gene data show CDR1 as SGHTA and CDR2 as FQGNSA. CDR3 DNA sequence: TGTGCCAGCAGAACCCCAGGTTCAACCTACAATGAGCAGTTCTTC. Translated: CASRTPGSTYNEQFF.

The chain couples TRBV2 to TRBJ2-7, with D maybe TRBD2 (5 bases). CDR1 and CDR2 (germline): SNHLY, FYNNEI. V was shortened by 2 bases and J by 3 bases, with 14 bases between the two germline ends. The CDR3 totals 15 residues. In nucleotides, the CDR3 is TGTGCCAGCAGTGAACGCCCGTTCGGAGGCTACGAGCAGTACTTC. It is translated as CASSERPFGGYEQYF.

The rearrangement joins TRBV9 to TRBJ1-1; D might be TRBD1 (5 bases). This CDR3 comprises 14 residues. The germline V and J ends were trimmed by 3 bases and 5 bases, with 14 bases remaining between them. The germline gives CDR1 SGDLS, CDR2 YYNGEE. The CDR3 loop reads CASSEDSRGTEAFF. The CDR3 DNA reads as TGTGCCAGCAGCGAAGACAGTCGAGGAACTGAAGCTTTCTTT.

This clone came up a few times. J is TRBJ1-4 and V is TRBV7-9; D might be TRBD1 (6 bases). Germline V lookup: CDR1 SEHNR, CDR2 FQNEAQ (reference sequence). The CDR3 is made up of 16 amino acids. Trimming shortened V by 5 bases and J by 7 bases, and 20 bases separated the two germline ends. This CDR3 is CASSIDQGILGEKLFF. Here the CDR3 DNA reads TGTGCCAGCAGCATCGACCAGGGGATTTTGGGTGAAAAACTGTTTTTT.

V is TRBV19 and J is TRBJ1-1; D is ambiguous. V was trimmed by 0 bases and J by 5 bases, leaving 7 bases between them. CDR1 is LNHDA, CDR2 SQIVND, per germline (reference sequence). CDR3 length equals 13 residues. The CDR3 protein is CASSIDRETEAFF. The CDR3 DNA reads TGTGCCAGTAGTATAGACCGGGAGACTGAAGCTTTCTTT.

This clone was counted between two and nine times. V gene TRBV11-3 combines with J gene TRBJ2-3; tentative D call: TRBD1 (6 bases). The germline V gene has CDR1 SGHNT and CDR2 YENEEA. The CDR3 is made up of 16 amino acids. The V end was cut by 5 bases, the J end by 4 bases, with 19 bases between. The CDR3 sequence: CASSRNRAEGPDTQYF. In DNA form, the CDR3 reads TGTGCCAGCAGCCGGAACAGGGCCGAGGGACCAGATACGCAGTATTTT.

CDR3 sequence (DNA): TGCGCCAGCAGCCAAGTTACAGGGGTGGGCTCGAATTCACCCCTCCACTTT. Amino acids: CASSQVTGVGSNSPLHF. The V call is TRBV4-1, the J call TRBJ1-6; TRBD1 matches 7 bases. Germline assignment: CDR1 MGHRA and CDR2 YSYEKL. V lost 1 base, J lost 7 bases, and 10 bases stayed unmatched. The CDR3 consists of 17 residues.

This clone was observed at least ten times. V is TRBV14 and J is TRBJ1-1, with D unclear. The V gene lost 0 bases and the J gene lost 12 bases, with 11 bases spanning the gap. Germline loops: CDR1 SGHDN, CDR2 FVKESK. The CDR3 runs 12 residues. CDR3 sequence reads: CASSQDNGQTFF. CDR3 DNA sequence: TGTGCCAGCAGCCAAGATAATGGGCAAACTTTCTTT.

This clone was recorded a few times. The chain employs TRBV6-1 and TRBJ2-7; the D gene is possibly TRBD1 (6 bases). The CDR3 totals 15 residues. Germline V gene sequence: CDR1 MNHNS, CDR2 SASEGT. V shed 4 bases and J shed 0 bases, with 13 bases lying between them. The CDR3 loop is CASSAGHSLSYEQYF. The CDR3 DNA is TGTGCCAGCAGTGCGGGACACAGTCTCTCCTACGAGCAGTACTTC.